Here is one TCR beta chain with its context. The antigen remains unidentified. Using unique molecular identifiers, the investigators prepared the TCRbeta library. TCRdb redid the calling of the PCR reads with MiXCR, one entry per CDR3 protein. The sample has around 440,000 distinct CDR3 sequences; 15% to 20% are singletons. The source of the sample is a study of T-cell reconstitution after alpha-beta-depleted transplantation in children. Study observations and caveats: Newly made T cells mostly supplied T-cell counts and diversity one year after transplant. Some patients' high day-60 TCRbeta diversity was attributed to recipient cells surviving conditioning. Approximately two months post-transplant, alpha-beta T cells reportedly originated from several hundred expanded graft clones.

This material consisted of PBMCs, mostly from graft donor cells, taken 360 days after TCRalphabeta/CD19-depleted stem cell transplant. This TCR was recovered from a boy under three years old who had a stem cell transplant for Wiskott-Aldrich syndrome, so the T cells may come from the graft donor.

The CDR3 is CASSLMSGRAANEQFF. CDR3 bases: TGTGCCAGCAGCTTAATGTCGGGGAGGGCCGCCAATGAGCAGTTCTTC. V gene TRBV7-8 combines with J gene TRBJ2-1, with 7 bases that match TRBD2. This CDR3 is 16 amino acids long. The germline V gene encodes CDR1 SGHVS and CDR2 FQNEAQ. With V trimmed by 2 bases and J by 6 bases, 10 bases remained unmatched. Based on the CDR3 plus reference TRBV7-8 and TRBJ2-1, the full variable domain is GAGVSQSPRYKVAKRGQDVALRCDPISGHVSLFWYQQALGQGPEFLTYFQNEAQLDKSGLPSDRFFAERPEGSVSTLKIQRTQQEDSAVYLCASSLMSGRAANEQFFGPGTRLTVL.